This T cell receptor beta chain was identified in a study of shared clonotypes between healthy human individuals. Profiled with immunoSEQ multiplex PCR; TCRdb holds only in-frame clones, not every one. The sample consists of more than 2,000,000 clones, just over 90% of them appearing once. This clone was picked up a small number of times. Sequenced input: naive CD4+ T cells sorted from blood. As to subset: CD45RA+ positively selected. The source of this sequence is a man between 18 and 29 years old in good health.

CDR3 coding DNA: TGCGCCAGCAGCTCCGGGCAGTCTAAACTGGAGGAGACCCAGTACTTC. This codes for CASSSGQSKLEETQYF. The chain couples TRBV5-1 to TRBJ2-5; D uncertain. Germline lookup yields CDR1 SGHRS and CDR2 YFSETQ. Trimming cost V 3 bases and J 5 bases, with 20 bases left between them. The CDR3 contains 16 residues.